The next 21 T cell receptor beta chains were all read from a single sample in a study of T-cell reconstitution after alpha-beta-depleted transplantation in children. Unique molecular identifiers were incorporated when the TCRbeta library was constructed. TCRdb reprocessed the PCR reads with MiXCR, giving one entry per CDR3 protein. The sample contains fewer than 700,000 distinct CDR3 sequences, more than 20% of which appear only once. The specimen was PBMCs, mostly from graft donor cells, collected 360 days after TCRalphabeta/CD19-depleted stem cell transplant. All receptors come from a boy under three years old who had a stem cell transplant for acute myeloid leukemia, so the T cells may come from the graft donor.

This clonotype showed up many times. CDR3: CASSRTGKPMNTEAFF. DNA of the CDR3: TGTGCCAGCAGCCGGACAGGGAAGCCAATGAACACTGAAGCTTTCTTT. V gene TRBV3-1 combines with J gene TRBJ1-1, with 8 bases aligning to TRBD1. This CDR3 region has 16 residues. The ends lost 4 bases at V and 0 bases at J; junction bases unmatched: 7. From germline, CDR1 is LGHDT and CDR2 YNNKEL (reference sequence).

This clonotype was found a few times. DNA of the CDR3: TGCAGTGCTAGACCCGGGACAGGACGCTCCTACGAGCAGTACTTC. It encodes CSARPGTGRSYEQYF. The chain employs TRBV20-1 and TRBJ2-7; TRBD1 aligns across 8 bases. The CDR3 totals 15 residues. J gave up 0 bases and V 2 bases, and 6 bases lay outside the gene matches. CDR1 and CDR2 (germline): DFQATT, SNEGSKA (reference sequence).

The sample holds a few counts of this clonotype. The chain couples TRBV20-1 to TRBJ2-7; TRBD2 matches 11 bases. In germline, CDR1 is DFQATT, CDR2 SNEGSKA (reference sequence). The CDR3 contains 13 residues. The V and J ends lost 5 bases and 5 bases, in that order; junction bases with no gene match: 5. The CDR3 reads CSALGTSGHEQYV. CDR3 coding DNA: TGCAGTGCTCTCGGGACTAGCGGCCACGAGCAGTACGTC.

This rearrangement joins TRBV20-1 to TRBJ2-5; a possible D gene is TRBD1 (6 bases). Per germline, CDR1 DFQATT and CDR2 SNEGSKA (reference sequence). Deletions cut 4 bases from V and 4 bases from J, with 13 bases between. The CDR3 covers 13 residues. CDR3: CSAKNRRGETQYF. The CDR3 bases are TGCAGTGCTAAAAATCGCAGGGGAGAGACCCAGTACTTC.

This sequence joins TRBV14 and TRBJ1-3; TRBD1 agrees at 7 bases. The germline CDR1 and CDR2 sequences are SGHDN and FVKESK. The junction had 9 bases not matched to a gene; V was cut back by 4 bases and J by 9 bases. The CDR3 runs to 14 residues. CDR3 loop: CASSLDRWSSTIYF. For the CDR3, the DNA is TGTGCCAGCAGCCTGGACAGGTGGAGTAGCACCATATATTTT.

This clonotype was detected ten times or more. The CDR3 loop is CSAYRDRGHSPLHF. DNA of the CDR3: TGCAGTGCGTACCGGGACAGGGGCCATTCACCCCTCCACTTT. The V gene is TRBV20-1, the J gene TRBJ1-6; the match to TRBD1 covers 10 bases. The V gene's germline CDR1 is DFQATT and CDR2 SNEGSKA (reference sequence). V lost 6 bases, J lost 8 bases, and 7 bases stayed unmatched. CDR3 size: 14 residues.

This clonotype was seen only a few times. This chain connects TRBV6-6 to TRBJ2-7; the D gene is possibly TRBD1 (5 bases). With 7 bases removed from V and 4 bases from J, the gap between germline ends came to 14 bases. In germline, CDR1 is MNHNY, CDR2 SVGAGI (reference sequence). The length of the CDR3 is 13 residues. The CDR3 nucleotides read TGTGCCAGCATAGGAGCCCCAGGGTACGAGCAGTACTTC. Amino acid sequence: CASIGAPGYEQYF.

This clonotype was observed a single time. The rearrangement joins TRBV7-8 to TRBJ2-7, with 7 bases fitting TRBD2. Germline V CDR1 and CDR2: SGHVS, FQNEAQ. This CDR3 is built from 16 residues. The V segment lost 0 bases and the J segment 2 bases; nucleotides outside the gene matches: 7. This CDR3 is CASSLAAAGPTYEQYF. The CDR3 DNA is TGTGCCAGCAGCTTAGCCGCAGCGGGGCCGACCTACGAGCAGTACTTC.

This clonotype was found many times. The V call is TRBV5-6, the J call TRBJ2-4; 8 bases line up with TRBD1. Germline assignment: CDR1 SGHDT and CDR2 YYEEEE. Unmatched junction bases numbered 13, after V lost 4 bases and J lost 1 base. The CDR3 contains 18 residues. CDR3 in DNA: TGTGCCAGCAGCCGACAGGGGACAGTTTCTTCGGCCAAAAACATTCAGTACTTC. This encodes CASSRQGTVSSAKNIQYF.

In its sample, this clonotype was seen a few times. This chain joins TRBV12-3 or TRBV12-4 and TRBJ2-1; TRBD2 matches 10 bases. Unmatched junction bases numbered 10, after V lost 3 bases and J lost 5 bases. The CDR3 sequence is 17 residues long. This CDR3 reads CASSLVAGGLRNNEQFF. CDR3 bases: TGTGCCAGCAGTTTGGTAGCGGGGGGCTTACGGAACAATGAGCAGTTCTTC.

The rearrangement links TRBV15 to TRBJ1-5; 7 positions agree with TRBD1. V dropped 4 bases and J dropped 7; count of bases not matched to a gene: 7. CDR3 size: 14 residues. Germline V gene lookup returns CDR1 LNHNV and CDR2 YYDKDF (reference sequence). The chain's CDR3 is CATSNRDRGQPQHF. CDR3 nucleotides: TGTGCCACCAGCAACCGGGACAGAGGGCAGCCCCAGCATTTT.

The genes are TRBV11-2 and TRBJ2-3; D is undetermined. CDR3 length equals 13 residues. With 2 bases removed from V and 6 bases from J, the gap between germline ends came to 9 bases. Germline CDR1 and CDR2: SGHAT and FQNNGV. The CDR3 loop is CASSLLGGDTQYF. CDR3 DNA sequence: TGTGCCAGCAGCTTATTGGGTGGCGATACGCAGTATTTT.

This chain links TRBV20-1 with TRBJ2-7, with 8 bases matching TRBD1. This CDR3 has 15 residues. V lost 6 bases, J lost 0 bases, and 10 bases stayed unmatched. Germline loops: CDR1 DFQATT, CDR2 SNEGSKA (reference sequence). CDR3 sequence: CSALRDRRPSYEQYF. CDR3 coding DNA: TGCAGTGCCCTCAGGGACAGGCGGCCCTCCTACGAGCAGTACTTC.

This clonotype was seen more than once but under ten times. The chain uses TRBV7-2 and TRBJ2-7; D gene unclear. The CDR3 runs to 13 residues. The germline V gene encodes CDR1 SGHTA and CDR2 FQGNSA. Trimming removed 6 bases at V and 2 bases at J, with 11 bases between. CDR3 DNA: TGTGCCAGCAGTGAAGCGCGTCCCTACGAGCAGTACTTC. This codes for CASSEARPYEQYF.

V is TRBV10-2 and J is TRBJ2-7; unclear D gene. V lost 6 bases to trimming and J lost 4 bases, with 16 bases between them. In germline, CDR1 is WSHSY, CDR2 SAAADI. The CDR3 has 14 amino acids. The CDR3 sequence: CASSQLSVPYEQYF. In nucleotides, the CDR3 is TGCGCCAGCAGCCAGTTATCGGTCCCTTACGAGCAGTACTTC.

This chain joins TRBV12-3 or TRBV12-4 and TRBJ2-1; TRBD2 matches 13 bases. The CDR3 runs to 15 residues. V lost 8 bases, J lost 4 bases, and 5 bases stayed unmatched. CDR3 amino acids: CASQTSGGFYNEQFF. The CDR3 DNA reads as TGTGCCAGCCAGACTAGCGGGGGGTTTTACAATGAGCAGTTCTTC.

The chain links TRBV7-2 to TRBJ2-7, with D perhaps matching TRBD2 (6 bases). The CDR3 runs to 15 residues. Germline V gene lookup returns CDR1 SGHTA and CDR2 FQGNSA. Trimming left V 1 base short and J 3 bases short, with 13 bases between. The CDR3 DNA sequence: TGTGCCAGCAGCTTAGTGGCGGGGAACAACTACGAGCAGTACTTC. It yields the protein CASSLVAGNNYEQYF.

The V call is TRBV20-1, the J call TRBJ1-2; 8 positions match TRBD1. The CDR3 runs to 13 residues. Per germline, CDR1 DFQATT and CDR2 SNEGSKA (reference sequence). V dropped 3 bases and J dropped 7; count of bases not matched to a gene: 7. The CDR3 loop is CSARLRGLVGYTF. Here the CDR3 DNA reads TGCAGTGCTAGGCTCAGGGGGCTCGTTGGCTACACCTTC.

This clonotype was counted many times. The genes are TRBV12-3 or TRBV12-4 and TRBJ1-1, with D perhaps TRBD1 (5 bases). V gave up 6 bases and J gave up 1 base, with 21 bases separating them. CDR3 length equals 17 residues. The chain's CDR3 is CASRATSNGGANTEAFF. The CDR3 nucleotides are TGTGCCAGCAGGGCCACTTCGAACGGCGGGGCGAACACTGAAGCTTTCTTT.

V and J are TRBV10-2 and TRBJ2-7, with a possible D match to TRBD1 (6 bases). The CDR3 sequence is 12 residues long. Germline V gene lookup returns CDR1 WSHSY and CDR2 SAAADI. Trimming took off 6 bases at V and 3 bases at J, with 9 bases between the two ends. In nucleotides, the CDR3 is TGCGCCAGCAGCGGACAGAACTACGAGCAGTACGTC. Translating gives CASSGQNYEQYV.

CDR3 region: CASSFRSGILPNVLTF. The CDR3 bases are TGTGCCAGCAGCTTCCGTTCAGGGATCCTCCCCAACGTCCTGACTTTC. The chain couples TRBV7-2 to TRBJ2-6, with a possible D match to TRBD1 (5 bases). Germline-derived CDR1 and CDR2 are SGHTA and FQGNSA. The ends were cut back, 3 bases at V and 8 bases at J, with 17 bases in the middle. This CDR3 has 16 amino acids.